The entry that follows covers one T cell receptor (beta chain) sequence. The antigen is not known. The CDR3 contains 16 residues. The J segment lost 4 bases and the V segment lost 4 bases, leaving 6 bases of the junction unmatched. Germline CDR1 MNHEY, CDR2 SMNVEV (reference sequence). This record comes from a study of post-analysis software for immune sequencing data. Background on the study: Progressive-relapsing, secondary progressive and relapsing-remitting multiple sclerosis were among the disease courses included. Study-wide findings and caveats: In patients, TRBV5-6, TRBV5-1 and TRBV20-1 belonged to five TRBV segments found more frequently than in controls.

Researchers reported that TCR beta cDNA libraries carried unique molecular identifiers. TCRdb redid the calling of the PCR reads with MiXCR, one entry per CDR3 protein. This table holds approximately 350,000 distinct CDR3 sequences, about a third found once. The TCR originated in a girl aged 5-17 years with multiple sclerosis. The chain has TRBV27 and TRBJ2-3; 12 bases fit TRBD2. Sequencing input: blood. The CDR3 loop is CASSSTSGGFADTQYF. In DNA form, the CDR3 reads TGTGCCAGCAGTTCGACTAGCGGGGGATTTGCAGATACGCAGTATTTT.